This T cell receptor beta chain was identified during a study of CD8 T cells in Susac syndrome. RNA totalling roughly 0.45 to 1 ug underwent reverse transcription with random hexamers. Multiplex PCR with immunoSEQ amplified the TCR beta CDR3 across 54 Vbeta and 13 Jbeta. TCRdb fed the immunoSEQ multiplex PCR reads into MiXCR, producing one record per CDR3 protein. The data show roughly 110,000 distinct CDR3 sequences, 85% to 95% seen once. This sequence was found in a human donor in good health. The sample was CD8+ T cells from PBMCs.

The CDR3 region has the DNA TGCGCCAGCAGCTTGGAGGGCGGGAGGGCCGTGTATGAGCAGTTCTTC. Translated: CASSLEGGRAVYEQFF. V and J are TRBV5-1 and TRBJ2-1; 9 nucleotides line up with TRBD2. The germline gives CDR1 SGHRS, CDR2 YFSETQ. The CDR3 has 16 amino acids. The ends lost 0 bases at V and 8 bases at J; junction bases unmatched: 9. The full variable domain, with the rest looked up from reference TRBV5-1 and TRBJ2-1, is KAGVTQTPRYLIKTRGQQVTLSCSPISGHRSVSWYQQTPGQGLQFLFEYFSETQRNKGNFPGRFSGRQFSNSRSEMNVSTLELGDSALYLCASSLEGGRAVYEQFFGPGTRLTVL.